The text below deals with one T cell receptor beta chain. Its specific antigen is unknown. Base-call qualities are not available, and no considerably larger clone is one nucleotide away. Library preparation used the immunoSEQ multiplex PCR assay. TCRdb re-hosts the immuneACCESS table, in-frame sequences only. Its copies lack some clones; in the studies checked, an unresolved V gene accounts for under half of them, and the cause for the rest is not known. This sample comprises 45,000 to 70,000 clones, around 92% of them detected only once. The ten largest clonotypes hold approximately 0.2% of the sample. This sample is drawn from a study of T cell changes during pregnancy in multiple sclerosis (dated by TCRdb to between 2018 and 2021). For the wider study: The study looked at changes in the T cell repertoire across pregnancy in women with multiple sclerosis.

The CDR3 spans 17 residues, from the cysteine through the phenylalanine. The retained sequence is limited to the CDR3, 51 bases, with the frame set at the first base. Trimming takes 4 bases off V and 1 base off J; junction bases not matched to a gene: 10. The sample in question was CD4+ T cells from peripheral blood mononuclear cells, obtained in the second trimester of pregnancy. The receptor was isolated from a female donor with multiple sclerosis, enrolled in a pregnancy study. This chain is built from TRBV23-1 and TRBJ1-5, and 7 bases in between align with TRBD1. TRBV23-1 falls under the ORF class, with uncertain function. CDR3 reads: CASSLDRTLGSNQPQHF. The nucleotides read TGCGCCAGCAGTCTGGACAGGACCCTGGGGAGCAATCAGCCCCAGCATTTT.